The 9 T cell receptor beta chains listed next were all sequenced from one sample in a study of blood T cell repertoires in COVID-19. Data came from immunoSEQ multiplex PCR; TCRdb stores just in-frame clones and leaves some out. The sample consists of 120,000 to 150,000 clones, around nine tenths of them appearing once. Sequences were obtained from peripheral blood. These receptors were obtained from a woman aged 50 to 60 with active or convalescent COVID-19.

The chain links TRBV5-4 to TRBJ2-3; no clear D gene. The CDR3 is made up of 16 amino acids. CDR1 and CDR2 from the germline V gene are SGHNT and YYREEE (reference sequence). Trimming cost V 4 bases and J 0 bases, with 15 bases left between them. CDR3 nucleotide sequence: TGTGCCAGCAGCGACTCTTCCATTGTAAGCACAGATACGCAGTATTTT. Translation: CASSDSSIVSTDTQYF.

The chain is built from TRBV6-6 and TRBJ2-4, with 16 bases aligning to TRBD2. This CDR3 region has 16 residues. Germline CDR1 is MNHNY and CDR2 is SVGAGI (reference sequence). J gave up 7 bases and V 4 bases, and 4 bases lay outside the gene matches. The CDR3 region has the DNA TGTGCCAGCAGTTTGGGACTAGCGGGGGGGGAGAACATTCAGTACTTC. Amino acids: CASSLGLAGGENIQYF.

This clone was counted between two and nine times. CDR3 sequence (DNA): TGTGCCAGCACCGGGGCTAACTATGGCTACACCTTC. Protein product: CASTGANYGYTF. The chain joins TRBV2 to TRBJ1-2; D uncertain. Germline lookup yields CDR1 SNHLY and CDR2 FYNNEI. CDR3 length equals 12 residues. V was cut by 7 bases and J by 0 bases, with 6 bases left in between.

The chain is built from TRBV6-4 and TRBJ1-2, with 8 bases matching TRBD1. The germline gives CDR1 MRHNA, CDR2 SNTAGT. With 6 bases clipped from V and 7 bases from J, the junction kept 13 bases outside the gene matches. The CDR3 totals 15 residues. CDR3 DNA: TGTGCCAGCAGCCGATATGGACAGGGTTCTTTTGGCTACACCTTC. This translates into CASSRYGQGSFGYTF.

This chain links TRBV30 with TRBJ2-7, with 8 nucleotides matching TRBD2. Per germline, CDR1 GTSNPN and CDR2 SVGIG (reference sequence). J was trimmed by 6 bases and V by 5 bases; bases with no gene match: 12. The CDR3 loop spans 14 amino acids. DNA for the CDR3: TGTGCCTGGGGACAAGCGGGAGCTGGTCGCGAGCAGTACTTC. Its translation is CAWGQAGAGREQYF.

As regards this clone: Other nucleotide sequences in the sample specify the same CDR3. The chain is built from TRBV14 and TRBJ1-4; 8 nucleotides match TRBD1. Germline CDR1 and CDR2: SGHDN and FVKESK. The CDR3 extends over 14 amino acids. J lost 5 bases, V lost 4 bases, and 3 bases had no gene match. The CDR3 here is CASSPRTGNEKLFF. The CDR3 bases are TGTGCCAGCAGCCCCCGGACAGGGAATGAAAAACTGTTTTTT. Drawing the rest from reference TRBV14 and TRBJ1-4, the complete variable domain is EAGVTQFPSHSVIEKGQTVTLRCDPISGHDNLYWYRRVMGKEIKFLLHFVKESKQDESGMPNNRFLAERTGGTYSTLKVQPAELEDSGVYFCASSPRTGNEKLFFGSGTQLSVL.

This clone was picked up a small number of times. The CDR3 spells CASRAGGKGQYF. Here the CDR3 DNA reads TGTGCCAGCAGGGCGGGGGGGAAAGGGCAGTACTTC. The gene calls are TRBV2 and TRBJ2-7, with 9 bases matching TRBD2. The germline V gene has CDR1 SNHLY and CDR2 FYNNEI. The CDR3 consists of 12 residues. J gave up 9 bases and V 6 bases, and 6 bases lay outside the gene matches.

A remark on this clone: At the DNA level, this CDR3 is encoded by other sequences in the same sample as well. V usage is TRBV28 and J usage is TRBJ2-5; 11 bases are shared with TRBD1. The germline gives CDR1 MDHEN, CDR2 SYDVKM. Losses at the gene ends were 8 bases for V and 2 bases for J; bases not matched to a gene: 13. The CDR3 has 17 residues. The CDR3 DNA follows: TGTGCCAGCGACGACGAAGGGACAGGGGGTTTACAAGAGACCCAGTACTTC. Its translation: CASDDEGTGGLQETQYF.

This chain connects TRBV9 to TRBJ1-2; the D is unclear. Trimming removed 4 bases from V and 7 bases from J, with 20 bases in between. Germline CDR1 SGDLS, CDR2 YYNGEE. CDR3 size: 15 residues. CDR3 residues: CASSPQVGVGGGYTF. The CDR3 DNA reads as TGTGCCAGCAGCCCTCAAGTCGGGGTTGGTGGTGGCTACACCTTC.